The 25 T cell receptor beta chains below all came from one sample that was sequenced in a study of T cell responses to AZD1222 COVID-19 vaccine. Repertoires were generated with immunoSEQ multiplex PCR, while TCRdb's copy carries only in-frame clones and drops some. The table lists under 200,000 clones, roughly 93% of them singletons. The input for sequencing was peripheral blood, taken on day 0 of AZD1222 vaccination. The receptors were sampled from an adult in good health.

The chain carries TRBV28 and TRBJ2-5; 7 bases line up with TRBD1. Trimming at V came to 6 bases and at J to 4 bases, leaving 5 bases not matched to a gene. The CDR3 length is 13 residues. Germline CDR1 is MDHEN and CDR2 is SYDVKM. In DNA, the CDR3 is TGTGCCAGCAGGACAGGGTTTCGAGAGACCCAGTACTTC. Translated, it gives CASRTGFRETQYF.

V and J are TRBV6-4 and TRBJ2-7; D gene unclear. The V and J ends lost 1 base and 2 bases respectively, with 9 bases between them. The germline V gene encodes CDR1 MRHNA and CDR2 SNTAGT. CDR3 size: 14 residues. The CDR3 loop is CASSDLRLAYEQYF. The CDR3 DNA reads as TGTGCCAGCAGTGACTTGAGGTTAGCCTACGAGCAGTACTTC.

V and J are TRBV27 and TRBJ2-3; possibly TRBD2 for D (5 bases). The CDR3 has 16 amino acids. Germline CDR1 and CDR2: MNHEY and SMNVEV (reference sequence). Trimming took off 7 bases at V and 2 bases at J, with 19 bases between the two ends. CDR3 region: CASTPSGSYFTDTQYF. The CDR3 DNA sequence: TGTGCCAGCACCCCCAGCGGATCCTATTTCACAGATACGCAGTATTTT.

The CDR3: CASSFKPDEQFF. The CDR3 bases are TGTGCCAGCAGTTTTAAGCCCGATGAGCAGTTCTTC. This sequence joins TRBV27 and TRBJ2-1; no reliable D call. This CDR3 contains 12 residues. V dropped 3 bases and J dropped 8 bases, with 8 bases sitting between them. Germline V gene lookup returns CDR1 MNHEY and CDR2 SMNVEV (reference sequence).

The gene calls are TRBV29-1 and TRBJ2-1, with 9 bases aligning to TRBD1. The CDR3 has 14 residues. Germline CDR1 is SQVTM and CDR2 is ANQGSEA. The V gene end was trimmed by 5 bases and the J gene end by 4 bases; junction bases not matched to a gene: 6. CDR3 DNA sequence: TGCAGCGTTTGCGACAGGGGGTATTACAATGAGCAGTTCTTC. Translated: CSVCDRGYYNEQFF.

This chain connects TRBV4-2 to TRBJ1-6; the match to TRBD1 covers 10 bases. The V gene end was trimmed by 3 bases and the J gene end by 10 bases; junction bases not matched to a gene: 9. The CDR3 spans 16 residues. In germline, CDR1 is LGHNA, CDR2 YNFKEQ. Written as DNA, the CDR3 is TGTGCCAGCAGCCATTCACCCGGGACAGGGGACTCACCCCTCCACTTT. It translates to CASSHSPGTGDSPLHF.

The chain has TRBV6-4 and TRBJ1-2, with D uncertain. CDR3 length: 10 amino acids. Trimming removed 4 bases at V and 13 bases at J, with 10 bases between. Germline assignment: CDR1 MRHNA and CDR2 SNTAGT. The CDR3 coding sequence is TGTGCCAGCAGTGGGCCCTACGCCACCTTC. Amino acids: CASSGPYATF.

The chain carries TRBV15 and TRBJ1-1; D is perhaps TRBD1 (6 bases). Trimming cost V 1 base and J 0 bases, with 12 bases left between them. The CDR3 consists of 16 residues. Germline assignment: CDR1 LNHNV and CDR2 YYDKDF (reference sequence). The CDR3 loop is CATSRASTGMNTEAFF. CDR3 DNA sequence: TGTGCCACCAGCAGAGCCTCAACAGGGATGAACACTGAAGCTTTCTTT.

V is TRBV2 and J is TRBJ1-5; 10 bases agree with TRBD1. CDR3 length: 15 residues. CDR1 and CDR2 from the germline V gene are SNHLY and FYNNEI. The V gene end was trimmed by 5 bases and the J gene end by 7 bases; junction bases not matched to a gene: 8. The CDR3 coding sequence is TGTGCCAGCAGTCATAGGGGGACAGGGGAGCAGCCCCAGCATTTT. It encodes CASSHRGTGEQPQHF.

Written as DNA, the CDR3 is TGTGCCAGCAGCTTAGTACGGCAGGGAAGTCAGCCCCAGCATTTT. Its translation is CASSLVRQGSQPQHF. V and J are TRBV7-2 and TRBJ1-5; TRBD1 might be the D (5 bases). CDR1 SGHTA and CDR2 FQGNSA come from the germline V gene. CDR3 length equals 15 residues. V was pared by 1 base and J by 6 bases, with 13 bases between. The whole variable domain, remainder taken from reference TRBV7-2 and TRBJ1-5, is GAGVSQSPSNKVTEKGKDVELRCDPISGHTALYWYRQSLGQGLEFLIYFQGNSAPDKSGLPSDRFSAERTGGSVSTLTIQRTQQEDSAVYLCASSLVRQGSQPQHFGDGTRLSIL.

The chain carries TRBV27 and TRBJ2-7, with 8 bases aligning to TRBD1. The germline gives CDR1 MNHEY, CDR2 SMNVEV (reference sequence). J lost 3 bases, V lost 3 bases, and 7 bases had no gene match. The CDR3 runs to 15 residues. For the CDR3, the DNA is TGTGCCAGCAGTTTTGGACAGGGAGTTGGCTACGAGCAGTACTTC. Residues: CASSFGQGVGYEQYF.

This clone came up a few times. The chain uses TRBV30 and TRBJ1-5; D is ambiguous. V lost 2 bases to trimming and J lost 7 bases, with 15 bases between them. Germline V gene data show CDR1 as GTSNPN and CDR2 as SVGIG (reference sequence). The CDR3 consists of 14 residues. The CDR3 DNA reads TGTGCCTGGAGTCCAGGTCAATCCGGCCAGCCCCAGCATTTT. It is translated as CAWSPGQSGQPQHF.

The V and J genes are TRBV6-5 and TRBJ1-1; 8 nucleotides agree with TRBD1. Germline values: CDR1 MNHEY, CDR2 SVGAGI. Losses at the gene ends were 0 bases for V and 8 bases for J; bases not matched to a gene: 2. This CDR3 region has 13 residues. CDR3 sequence (DNA): TGTGCCAGCAGTTACTCAGGACAGGGCGAAGCTTTCTTT. It is translated as CASSYSGQGEAFF.

The sample holds one count of this clone. The chain couples TRBV6-1 to TRBJ1-6; no definite D call. Germline CDR1 is MNHNS and CDR2 is SASEGT. V was trimmed by 2 bases and J by 9 bases, leaving 17 bases between them. This CDR3 has 16 amino acids. The CDR3: CASSEQPEGSGSPLHF. CDR3 coding DNA: TGTGCCAGCAGTGAACAGCCTGAGGGATCGGGTTCACCCCTCCACTTT.

This chain uses TRBV4-3 with TRBJ1-2; D gene ambiguous. CDR1 and CDR2 (germline): LGHNA, YSLEER. V lost 0 bases and J lost 4, with 15 bases in between. The CDR3 spans 16 residues. CDR3 nucleotides: TGCGCCAGCAGCCAAGATGGCACCGGGCCCGGCTATGGCTACACCTTC. Amino acids: CASSQDGTGPGYGYTF.

The V gene is TRBV9, the J gene TRBJ1-2; D gene ambiguous. Germline CDR1 is SGDLS and CDR2 is YYNGEE. Trimming left V 1 base short and J 2 bases short, with 15 bases between. CDR3 length equals 16 residues. Here the CDR3 reads CASSVQSAALNYGYTF. CDR3 coding DNA: TGTGCCAGCAGCGTACAATCGGCAGCCCTCAACTATGGCTACACCTTC.

This sequence joins TRBV19 and TRBJ1-3, with D perhaps matching TRBD1 (6 bases). Germline V gene lookup returns CDR1 LNHDA and CDR2 SQIVND (reference sequence). Deletions cut 4 bases from V and 0 bases from J, with 13 bases between. The CDR3 totals 16 residues. As DNA, the CDR3 is TGTGCCAGTAGTACCCCGGCGGGGGCCTCTGGAAACACCATATATTTT. Residues: CASSTPAGASGNTIYF.

V and J are TRBV18 and TRBJ1-2; no reliable D call. The CDR3 contains 11 residues. V lost 3 bases and J 7 bases, leaving 6 bases between the germline ends. From germline, CDR1 is KGHSH and CDR2 LQKENI. This chain's CDR3 is CASSPGSGYTF. CDR3 DNA sequence: TGTGCCAGCTCACCGGGGAGTGGCTACACCTTC.

This chain joins TRBV27 and TRBJ2-7; weak D call: TRBD1 (6 bases). The CDR3 covers 17 residues. Germline lookup yields CDR1 MNHEY and CDR2 SMNVEV (reference sequence). V lost 3 bases and J 3 bases, leaving 21 bases between the germline ends. The CDR3 sequence: CASSFNPPRDNRYEQYF. The CDR3 DNA follows: TGTGCCAGCAGTTTCAACCCGCCCCGGGACAACCGCTACGAGCAGTACTTC.

This chain links TRBV28 with TRBJ1-2, with D perhaps matching TRBD1 (6 bases). CDR1 is MDHEN and CDR2 is SYDVKM in the germline V gene. The V and J ends lost 3 bases and 4 bases respectively, with 15 bases between them. This CDR3 has 15 amino acids. The CDR3 DNA sequence: TGTGCCAGCAGTTTTCGGGGGCCCGACCCCTATGGCTACACCTTC. Protein: CASSFRGPDPYGYTF.

This sequence joins TRBV3-1 (or the pseudogene TRBV3-2) and TRBJ2-3; 8 bases agree with TRBD1. This CDR3 is built from 14 residues. CDR1 is LGHDT and CDR2 is YNNKEL in the germline V gene (reference sequence). Germline trimming cut 2 bases from V and 4 bases from J; bases unmatched to any gene: 2. The CDR3 bases are TGTGCCAGCAGCCAATGGACAGGGCCAGATACGCAGTATTTT. It yields the protein CASSQWTGPDTQYF.

The CDR3 loop is CASSLSANEQFF. CDR3 DNA sequence: TGTGCCAGCAGTTTATCGGCCAATGAGCAGTTCTTC. The chain has TRBV27 and TRBJ2-1; D remains ambiguous. Germline lookup yields CDR1 MNHEY and CDR2 SMNVEV (reference sequence). The CDR3 extends over 12 amino acids. Trimming removed 0 bases from V and 6 bases from J, with 3 bases in between.

The chain links TRBV11-2 to TRBJ2-2; unclear D gene. V was trimmed by 0 bases and J by 4 bases, leaving 9 bases between them. This CDR3 has 15 amino acids. The germline V gene encodes CDR1 SGHAT and CDR2 FQNNGV. The DNA of the CDR3 is TGTGCCAGCAGCTTAGATGTCAGGCGCACCGGGGAGCTGTTTTTT. Translation: CASSLDVRRTGELFF.

The rearrangement joins TRBV5-1 to TRBJ2-5; D might be TRBD1 or TRBD2, each matching 5 bases. Trimming pared 4 bases from V and 3 bases from J, leaving 16 bases between. Germline assignment: CDR1 SGHRS and CDR2 YFSETQ. The CDR3 covers 15 residues. The CDR3 DNA is TGCGCCAGCAGCCTGACGGGACGGCTAGAAGAGACCCAGTACTTC. Amino acid sequence: CASSLTGRLEETQYF.

This sequence joins TRBV5-1 and TRBJ2-7; 9 positions agree with TRBD1. The CDR3 covers 14 residues. Trimming at V came to 4 bases and at J to 3 bases, leaving 5 bases not matched to a gene. From germline, CDR1 is SGHRS and CDR2 YFSETQ. The CDR3 nucleotides read TGCGCCAGCAGCGACAGGACAGGGGACTACGAGCAGTACTTC. This sequence encodes CASSDRTGDYEQYF. Drawing the rest from reference TRBV5-1 and TRBJ2-7, the complete variable domain is KAGVTQTPRYLIKTRGQQVTLSCSPISGHRSVSWYQQTPGQGLQFLFEYFSETQRNKGNFPGRFSGRQFSNSRSEMNVSTLELGDSALYLCASSDRTGDYEQYFGPGTRLTVT.